This TCR beta chain was sequenced for a study of blood T cell repertoires in COVID-19 (dated by TCRdb to the early 2020s). Regarding the complete study: Collaborator samples came from the United States, Italy and Spain and covered acute and convalescent phases of COVID-19. The material from the prospective study consisted of cDNA or gDNA derived from T cells, B-cell-depleted T cells, or PBMCs. The dataset comprised deeply sampled blood TCRbeta repertoires from subjects exposed to, actively infected with, or recovered from COVID-19. A freely available public database, intended as a resource for researchers studying the immune response to SARS-CoV-2, is where the repertoires were released. The samples were drawn from the first 160 participants of the ongoing ImmuneRACE study and from 1,254 subjects provided by 6 global collaborators. The sample metadata nearly always contained a de-identified subject ID, COVID-19 status, age in years and sex. Where available, HLA class I and class II types were obtained from metadata supplied by the sample provider rather than from assay-based typing.

The paper as a whole reports these results and caveats: The amount of clinical and demographic metadata varied by source and participant and was provided uncurated.

Trimming costs V 4 bases and J 12 bases, and their ends lie 17 bases apart. From cysteine to phenylalanine, the CDR3 is 13 amino acids long. The only DNA kept is the CDR3, 39 bases in frame from the first base. According to the germline V gene (reference sequence), CDR1 reads SGHAT and CDR2 reads FQDESV. TCRbeta CDR3 regions were amplified from genomic DNA using the immunoSEQ Assay, a bias-controlled multiplex PCR. The source study handled its data this way. Within the assay, amplification of reference gene primers was used to estimate how many nucleated cells each sample contained. Sequence reads were collapsed and filtered to measure the absolute abundance of every unique TCRbeta CDR3 rearrangement. For each sample, productive Simpson clonality was calculated as the square root of Simpson's diversity index across productive rearrangements. As stored in TCRdb, this immuneACCESS dataset retains in-frame rearrangements with V and J assigned. A fraction of the clones does not appear; measured against another copy, unresolved V genes explain less than half of the discrepancy, and the remainder lacks a known reason. V and J calls and clone size are copied from that table; D and trimming were computed from the DNA. This sample comprises over 150,000 clones, roughly nine tenths of them detected only once. Around 20% of the sample lies in the top ten.

The collaborating institutions used their own protocols to collect whole blood in K2EDTA tubes. For TCRbeta analysis, collaborator samples were shipped as frozen whole blood, as isolated PBMCs, or as DNA extracted from either sample type. To note about this clone: No antigen is known for it. Base qualities are not recorded, but no much larger clone differs from it by a single base.

Sequences were obtained from peripheral blood. The receptor's source is a man between 65 and 85 years old with active or convalescent COVID-19. The receptor chain draws on TRBV11-1 and TRBJ2-3; possibly the D gene is TRBD2, per 6 matching bases. The CDR3 reads as follows: CASSSKGEVTQYF. The DNA reads TGTGCCAGCAGCTCGAAAGGGGAGGTTACCCAGTATTTT.